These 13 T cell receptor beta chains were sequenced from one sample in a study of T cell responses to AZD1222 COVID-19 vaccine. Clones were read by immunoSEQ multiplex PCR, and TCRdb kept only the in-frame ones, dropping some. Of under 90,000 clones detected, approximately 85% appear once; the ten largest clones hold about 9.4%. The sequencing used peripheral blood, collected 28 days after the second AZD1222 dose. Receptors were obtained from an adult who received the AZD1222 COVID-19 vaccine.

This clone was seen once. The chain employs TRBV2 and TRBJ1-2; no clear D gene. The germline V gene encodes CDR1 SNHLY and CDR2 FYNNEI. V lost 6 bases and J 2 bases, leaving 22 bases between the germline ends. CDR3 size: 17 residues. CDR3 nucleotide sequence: TGTGCCAGCAGGGGATTTCTACAATCCCGTGGAAACTATGGCTACACCTTC. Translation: CASRGFLQSRGNYGYTF.

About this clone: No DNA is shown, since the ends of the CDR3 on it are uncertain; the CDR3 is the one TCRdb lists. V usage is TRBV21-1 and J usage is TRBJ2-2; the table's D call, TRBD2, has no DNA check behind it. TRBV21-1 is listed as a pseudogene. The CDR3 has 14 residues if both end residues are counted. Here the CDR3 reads CASSVAGGTGELFF.

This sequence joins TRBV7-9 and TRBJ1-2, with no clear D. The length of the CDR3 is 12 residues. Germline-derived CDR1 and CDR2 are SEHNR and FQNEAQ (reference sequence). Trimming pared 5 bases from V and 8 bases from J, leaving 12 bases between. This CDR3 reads CASSPGVVGYTF. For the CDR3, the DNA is TGTGCCAGCAGCCCCGGTGTGGTGGGCTACACCTTC.

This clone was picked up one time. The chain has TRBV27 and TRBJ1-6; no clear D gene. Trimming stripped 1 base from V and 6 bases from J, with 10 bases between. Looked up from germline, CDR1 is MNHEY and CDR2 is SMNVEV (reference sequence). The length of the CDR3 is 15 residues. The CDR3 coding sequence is TGTGCCAGCAGTTTATATGCAGCAGCTAATTCACCCCTCCACTTT. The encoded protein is CASSLYAAANSPLHF.

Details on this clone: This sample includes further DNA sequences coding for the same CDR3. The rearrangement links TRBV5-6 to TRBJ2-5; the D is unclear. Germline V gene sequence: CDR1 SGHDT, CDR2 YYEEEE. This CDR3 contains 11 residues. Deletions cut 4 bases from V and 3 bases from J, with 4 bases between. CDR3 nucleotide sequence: TGTGCCAGCAGCATCAAAGAGACCCAGTACTTC. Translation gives CASSIKETQYF. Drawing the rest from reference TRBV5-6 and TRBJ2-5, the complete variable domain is DAGVTQSPTHLIKTRGQQVTLRCSPKSGHDTVSWYQQALGQGPQFIFQYYEEEERQRGNFPDRFSGHQFPNYSSELNVNALLLGDSALYLCASSIKETQYFGPGTRLLVL.

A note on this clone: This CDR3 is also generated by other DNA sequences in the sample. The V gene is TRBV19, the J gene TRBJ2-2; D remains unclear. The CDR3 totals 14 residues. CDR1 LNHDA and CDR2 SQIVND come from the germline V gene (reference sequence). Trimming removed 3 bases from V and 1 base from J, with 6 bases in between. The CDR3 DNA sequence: TGTGCCAGTAGTATCCAAGGGAACACCGGGGAGCTGTTTTTT. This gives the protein CASSIQGNTGELFF.

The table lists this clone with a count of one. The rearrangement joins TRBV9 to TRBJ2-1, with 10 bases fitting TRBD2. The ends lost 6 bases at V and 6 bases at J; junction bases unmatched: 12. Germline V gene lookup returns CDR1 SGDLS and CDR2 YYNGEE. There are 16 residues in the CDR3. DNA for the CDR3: TGTGCCAGCACATCACCAGCGGGGGGGCGAACCAATGAGCAGTTCTTC. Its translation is CASTSPAGGRTNEQFF. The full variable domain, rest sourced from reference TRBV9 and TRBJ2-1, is DSGVTQTPKHLITATGQRVTLRCSPRSGDLSVYWYQQSLDQGLQFLIQYYNGEERAKGNILERFSAQQFPDLHSELNLSSLELGDSALYFCASTSPAGGRTNEQFFGPGTRLTVL.

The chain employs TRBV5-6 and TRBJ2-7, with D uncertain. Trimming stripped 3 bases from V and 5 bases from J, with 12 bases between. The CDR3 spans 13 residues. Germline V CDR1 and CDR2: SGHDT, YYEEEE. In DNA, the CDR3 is TGTGCCAGCAGCTCCGGGTCAAGGGACGAGCAGTACTTC. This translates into CASSSGSRDEQYF. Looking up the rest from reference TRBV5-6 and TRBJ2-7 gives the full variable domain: DAGVTQSPTHLIKTRGQQVTLRCSPKSGHDTVSWYQQALGQGPQFIFQYYEEEERQRGNFPDRFSGHQFPNYSSELNVNALLLGDSALYLCASSSGSRDEQYFGPGTRLTVT.

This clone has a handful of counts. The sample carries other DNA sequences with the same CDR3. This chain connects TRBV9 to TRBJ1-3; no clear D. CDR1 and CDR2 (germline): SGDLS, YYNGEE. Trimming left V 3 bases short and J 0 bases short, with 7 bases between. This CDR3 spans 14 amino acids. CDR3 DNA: TGTGCCAGCAGCGGGGGTGTCTCTGGAAACACCATATATTTT. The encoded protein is CASSGGVSGNTIYF.

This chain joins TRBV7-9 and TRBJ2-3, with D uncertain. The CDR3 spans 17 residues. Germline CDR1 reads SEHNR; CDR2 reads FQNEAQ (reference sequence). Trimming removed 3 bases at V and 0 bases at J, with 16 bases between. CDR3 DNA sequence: TGTGCCAGCAGCTTCTCCCCCGGTGGGTTTAGCACAGATACGCAGTATTTT. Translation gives CASSFSPGGFSTDTQYF. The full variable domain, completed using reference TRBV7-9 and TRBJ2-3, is DTGVSQNPRHKITKRGQNVTFRCDPISEHNRLYWYRQTLGQGPEFLTYFQNEAQLEKSRLLSDRFSAERPKGSFSTLEIQRTEQGDSAMYLCASSFSPGGFSTDTQYFGPGTRLTVL.

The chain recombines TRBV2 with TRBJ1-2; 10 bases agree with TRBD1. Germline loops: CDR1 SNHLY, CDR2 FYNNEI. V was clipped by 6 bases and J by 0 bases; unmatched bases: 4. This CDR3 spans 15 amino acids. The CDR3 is CASRTGTGANYGYTF. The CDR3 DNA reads TGTGCCAGCAGAACCGGGACAGGGGCTAACTATGGCTACACCTTC.

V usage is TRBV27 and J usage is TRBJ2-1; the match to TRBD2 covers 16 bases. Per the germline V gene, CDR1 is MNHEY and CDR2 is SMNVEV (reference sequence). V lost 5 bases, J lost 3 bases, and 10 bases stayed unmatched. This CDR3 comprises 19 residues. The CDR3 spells CASSRGLAGGPNFYNEQFF. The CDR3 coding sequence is TGTGCCAGCAGTCGGGGACTAGCGGGGGGGCCCAACTTCTACAATGAGCAGTTCTTC.

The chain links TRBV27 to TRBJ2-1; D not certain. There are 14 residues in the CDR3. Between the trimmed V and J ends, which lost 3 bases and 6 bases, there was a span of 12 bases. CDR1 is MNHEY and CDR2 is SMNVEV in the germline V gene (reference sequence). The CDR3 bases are TGTGCCAGCAGTTTTAATAGCTACTCCAATGAGCAGTTCTTC. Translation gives CASSFNSYSNEQFF.